This T cell receptor beta chain was sequenced in a study of early T cells in non-severe SARS-CoV-2 infection. For the study at large: Whole-blood bulk RNA, unsorted, was sequenced, and chains were unpaired.

TCRdb recomputed calls from the 5' RACE reads with MiXCR, one row per CDR3 protein. The data hold 75,000 to 90,000 distinct CDR3 sequences, with roughly 6% observed a single time. This clonotype was counted a few times. This CDR3 contains 14 residues. In germline, CDR1 is SNHLY, CDR2 FYNNEI. Trimming shortened V by 5 bases and J by 4 bases, and 14 bases separated the two germline ends. Material: whole blood. The chain joins TRBV2 to TRBJ1-1, with D possibly TRBD1 on 6 matching bases. This clonotype originated in an adult who was a healthcare worker with PCR-confirmed SARS-CoV-2 infection or an uninfected control (not recorded which). The CDR3 region has the DNA TGTGCCAGCAGTCAACAGGGAGGTGGCACTGAAGCTTTCTTT. This sequence encodes CASSQQGGGTEAFF. The whole variable domain, filled in from reference TRBV2 and TRBJ1-1, reads EPEVTQTPSHQVTQMGQEVILRCVPISNHLYFYWYRQILGQKVEFLVSFYNNEISEKSEIFDDQFSVERPDGSNFTLKIRSTKLEDSAMYFCASSQQGGGTEAFFGQGTRLTVV.